The 25 T cell receptor beta chains reported below all come from one sample, sequenced in a study of CD8 T cells in Susac syndrome. Reverse transcription of about 0.5 to 1 ug RNA used random hexamers. One entry per CDR3 protein, called by TCRdb with MiXCR from the immunoSEQ multiplex PCR reads. The sample comprises some 150,000 distinct CDR3 sequences, 90% to 95% of which are singletons, and 0.15% to 0.2% rests with the top ten. The sequencing input was CD4+ T cells from PBMCs. The source is a human donor with Susac syndrome.

The chain has TRBV7-2 and TRBJ1-6; 7 bases fit TRBD1. CDR3 size: 14 residues. CDR1 and CDR2 (germline): SGHTA, FQGNSA. Trimming took 5 bases from V and 9 from J; bases not matched to a gene: 7. CDR3: CASSPRGPSSPLHF. The CDR3 coding sequence is TGTGCCAGCAGCCCTAGGGGGCCTAGTTCACCCCTCCACTTT.

This clonotype occurred once. V gene TRBV4-2 combines with J gene TRBJ1-2, with D possibly matching TRBD1 (5 bases). V dropped 0 bases and J dropped 8 bases, with 10 bases sitting between them. Germline V gives CDR1 LGHNA, CDR2 YNFKEQ. This CDR3 has 13 residues. The CDR3 DNA reads as TGTGCCAGCAGCCAAGATGGGACGGAAGGCTACACCTTC. Translating gives CASSQDGTEGYTF.

The CDR3 sequence is CASSLQGAGYTF. CDR3 DNA sequence: TGTGCCAGCAGTTTACAGGGGGCCGGCTACACCTTC. This chain uses TRBV6-5 with TRBJ1-2; 9 bases line up with TRBD1. The germline V gene encodes CDR1 MNHEY and CDR2 SVGAGI. V shed 4 bases and J 8 bases; nucleotides not matched to a gene: 2. CDR3 length: 12 amino acids.

V and J are TRBV20-1 and TRBJ1-2, with 10 bases identical to TRBD1. Germline CDR1 reads DFQATT; CDR2 reads SNEGSKA (reference sequence). The CDR3 is 17 residues long. V lost 0 bases and J lost 4; bases outside the gene matches: 11. The CDR3 loop is CSARDQGQGTSSYGYTF. In DNA form, the CDR3 reads TGCAGTGCTAGAGATCAGGGACAGGGGACATCTAGCTATGGCTACACCTTC.

The chain couples TRBV12-3 or TRBV12-4 to TRBJ2-2, with 10 bases identical to TRBD2. This CDR3 region has 15 residues. V was clipped by 3 bases and J by 6 bases; unmatched bases: 4. The CDR3 DNA reads TGTGCCAGCAGTTTTAGAGCGGGGGGGCCCGGGGAGCTGTTTTTT. Translating it yields CASSFRAGGPGELFF.

The rearrangement joins TRBV27 to TRBJ2-2; D not resolved. The CDR3 totals 15 residues. Per the germline V gene, CDR1 is MNHEY and CDR2 is SMNVEV (reference sequence). Deletions cut 3 bases from V and 4 bases from J, with 12 bases between. The CDR3 reads CASSFRFSFTGELFF. CDR3 DNA sequence: TGTGCCAGCAGTTTTAGGTTCTCTTTCACCGGGGAGCTGTTTTTT.

The chain joins TRBV18 to TRBJ2-4, with D uncertain. The CDR3 has 17 amino acids. The germline gives CDR1 KGHSH, CDR2 LQKENI. Trimming shortened V by 3 bases and J by 2 bases, and 17 bases separated the two germline ends. The DNA of the CDR3 is TGTGCCAGCTCACCTCCTTCAAGTGCCAGATCCAAAAACATTCAGTACTTC. The encoded protein is CASSPPSSARSKNIQYF.

The V and J genes are TRBV27 and TRBJ2-3; D perhaps matches TRBD1 (6 bases). Germline CDR1 and CDR2: MNHEY and SMNVEV (reference sequence). V was pared by 6 bases and J by 1 base, with 17 bases between. The CDR3 contains 16 residues. The CDR3 DNA sequence: TGTGCCAGCAGAATTGGGGGCGCTATCCGCACAGATACGCAGTATTTT. Its protein product is CASRIGGAIRTDTQYF.

V and J are TRBV6-5 and TRBJ1-1; tentative D call: TRBD1 (5 bases). Trimming cost V 3 bases and J 4 bases, with 12 bases left between them. Per germline, CDR1 MNHEY and CDR2 SVGAGI. The CDR3 loop spans 14 amino acids. The CDR3 is CASSYRGGGTEAFF. As DNA, the CDR3 is TGTGCCAGCAGTTATAGGGGCGGCGGCACTGAAGCTTTCTTT.

The CDR3: CASSQEAGEQYF. CDR3 nucleotides: TGTGCCAGCAGCCAAGAGGCTGGGGAGCAGTACTTC. The chain employs TRBV4-2 and TRBJ2-7; no clear D gene. The CDR3 is 12 amino acids. The V gene's germline CDR1 is LGHNA and CDR2 YNFKEQ. V was cut by 0 bases and J by 7 bases, with 7 bases left in between.

The J gene is TRBJ2-3, the V gene TRBV6-5; D gene ambiguous. This CDR3 spans 13 amino acids. Trimming pared 5 bases from V and 2 bases from J, leaving 8 bases between. From germline, CDR1 is MNHEY and CDR2 SVGAGI. The CDR3 DNA reads as TGTGCCAGCAGTCGGGCCCCCACAGATACGCAGTATTTT. Amino acids: CASSRAPTDTQYF.

The chain joins TRBV29-1 to TRBJ2-7; D is unclear. The CDR3 length is 11 residues. The V end lost 6 bases, the J end lost 3 bases, and 9 bases lay between the germline ends. Germline CDR1 SQVTM, CDR2 ANQGSEA. This CDR3 reads CSVAAVYEQYF. DNA for the CDR3: TGCAGCGTCGCGGCGGTCTACGAGCAGTACTTC.

This chain connects TRBV20-1 to TRBJ1-6; the D gene is possibly TRBD1 (5 bases). Germline CDR1 and CDR2: DFQATT and SNEGSKA (reference sequence). Deletions cut 2 bases from V and 7 bases from J, with 12 bases between. The CDR3 loop spans 14 amino acids. Here the CDR3 DNA reads TGCAGTGCTAGACCGGGACCGAAAAATTCACCCCTCCACTTT. This gives the protein CSARPGPKNSPLHF.

The V gene is TRBV23-1, the J gene TRBJ2-1, with 12 bases aligning to TRBD2. TRBV23-1 is annotated as an ORF whose role is uncertain. J was trimmed by 9 bases and V by 4 bases; bases with no gene match: 7. CDR3 length: 15 residues. The CDR3 coding sequence is TGCGCCAGCAGTCCACCTAGCGGGGGGGCGGGTGAGCAGTTCTTC. Protein product: CASSPPSGGAGEQFF.

J is TRBJ2-2 and V is TRBV4-1; D remains ambiguous. The V end lost 1 base, the J end lost 5 bases, and 5 bases lay between the germline ends. Germline V gene data show CDR1 as MGHRA and CDR2 as YSYEKL. This CDR3 spans 13 amino acids. The CDR3 loop reads CASSQGLTGELFF. CDR3 in DNA: TGCGCCAGCAGCCAAGGACTTACCGGGGAGCTGTTTTTT.

This chain's CDR3 is CASSERGGSYGYTF. The DNA of the CDR3 is TGTGCCAGCAGTGAAAGGGGGGGCTCCTATGGCTACACCTTC. The rearrangement joins TRBV2 to TRBJ1-2, with a possible D match to TRBD1 (6 bases). V dropped 2 bases and J dropped 4 bases, with 11 bases sitting between them. This CDR3 spans 14 amino acids. The germline V gene has CDR1 SNHLY and CDR2 FYNNEI.

A remark on this clonotype: The junction differs from germline at one of its ends, possibly a read error. V is TRBV7-2 and J is TRBJ1-4, with TRBD1 as a possible D gene (6 bases). The CDR3 runs to 15 residues. Germline V gene sequence: CDR1 SGHTA, CDR2 FQGNSA. The CDR3 is CASSRSVGGNEKLFF. In nucleotides, the CDR3 is TGTGCCAGCAGCAGATCGGTAGGGGGGAATGAGAAACTGTTTTTT.

The chain is built from TRBV29-1 and TRBJ2-5; D possibly matches TRBD1 or TRBD2 (5 bases each). Germline-derived CDR1 and CDR2 are SQVTM and ANQGSEA. The CDR3 is made up of 13 amino acids. The V end lost 8 bases, the J end lost 1 base, and 14 bases lay between the germline ends. The CDR3 DNA sequence: TGCAGCACCCATTGGGGGATCCAAGAGACCCAGTACTTC. Protein product: CSTHWGIQETQYF. The whole variable domain, filled in from reference TRBV29-1 and TRBJ2-5, reads SAVISQKPSRDICQRGTSLTIQCQVDSQVTMMFWYRQQPGQSLTLIATANQGSEATYESGFVIDKFPISRPNLTFSTLTVSNMSPEDSSIYLCSTHWGIQETQYFGPGTRLLVL.

The CDR3 reads CASNPRGTGYGYTF. CDR3 DNA: TGTGCCAGCAACCCGCGAGGGACAGGTTACGGCTACACCTTC. The rearrangement links TRBV6-5 to TRBJ1-2, with 8 bases fitting TRBD1. With 7 bases clipped from V and 8 bases from J, the junction kept 12 bases outside the gene matches. CDR3 length: 14 amino acids. CDR1 and CDR2 from the germline V gene are MNHEY and SVGAGI.

This chain connects TRBV12-3 or TRBV12-4 to TRBJ2-1; TRBD2 is a possible D gene (7 bases). The CDR3 sequence is 16 residues long. V dropped 3 bases and J dropped 7 bases, with 19 bases sitting between them. The chain's CDR3 is CASSFLMAGAKNEQFF. The CDR3 region has the DNA TGTGCCAGCAGTTTCCTTATGGCGGGGGCAAAAAATGAGCAGTTCTTC.

The chain combines TRBV19 with TRBJ2-3; D gene ambiguous. Per germline, CDR1 LNHDA and CDR2 SQIVND (reference sequence). The CDR3 has 14 amino acids. The V end was cut by 2 bases, the J end by 0 bases, with 6 bases between. CDR3 residues: CASSIRSSTDTQYF. The CDR3, as DNA: TGTGCCAGTAGTATACGATCTAGCACAGATACGCAGTATTTT.

This clonotype was observed a single time. The chain couples TRBV3-1 to TRBJ2-1; the D gene could be TRBD1 or TRBD2 (7 bases each). The length of the CDR3 is 15 residues. With 4 bases removed from V and 9 bases from J, the gap between germline ends came to 19 bases. Germline-derived CDR1 and CDR2 are LGHDT and YNNKEL (reference sequence). The CDR3 region is CASSLRGGREREQFF. DNA of the CDR3: TGTGCCAGCAGCCTCAGGGGGGGCAGGGAGCGTGAGCAGTTCTTC.

The chain carries TRBV7-2 and TRBJ1-1, with D perhaps matching TRBD1 (5 bases). The CDR3 is 13 residues long. Germline CDR1 is SGHTA and CDR2 is FQGNSA. V lost 5 bases to trimming and J lost 5 bases, with 12 bases between them. This chain's CDR3 is CASSPSRVTEAFF. The CDR3 DNA follows: TGTGCCAGCAGCCCGAGCAGGGTAACTGAAGCTTTCTTT. Supplemented by reference TRBV7-2 and TRBJ1-1, the full variable domain reads GAGVSQSPSNKVTEKGKDVELRCDPISGHTALYWYRQSLGQGLEFLIYFQGNSAPDKSGLPSDRFSAERTGGSVSTLTIQRTQQEDSAVYLCASSPSRVTEAFFGQGTRLTVV.

The chain links TRBV25-1 to TRBJ1-4, with D perhaps TRBD1 (6 bases). V was pared by 1 base and J by 5 bases, with 11 bases between. CDR1 MGHDK and CDR2 SYGVNS come from the germline V gene. The CDR3 runs to 15 residues. The CDR3 nucleotides read TGTGCCAGCAGTGAATTGGCAGGGGCGAATGAAAAACTGTTTTTT. Translation: CASSELAGANEKLFF. The entire variable domain, with the rest obtained from reference TRBV25-1 and TRBJ1-4, is as follows: EADIYQTPRYLVIGTGKKITLECSQTMGHDKMYWYQQDPGMELHLIHYSYGVNSTEKGDLSSESTVSRIRTEHFPLTLESARPSHTSQYLCASSELAGANEKLFFGSGTQLSVL.

The V gene is TRBV7-9, the J gene TRBJ1-2; D gene uncertain. CDR3 length: 15 amino acids. Germline values: CDR1 SEHNR, CDR2 FQNEAQ (reference sequence). V was pared by 5 bases and J by 1 base, with 14 bases between. CDR3 protein: CASSPTGRNNYGYTF. The CDR3 DNA follows: TGTGCCAGCAGCCCCACGGGCCGTAATAACTATGGCTACACCTTC.